One and the same sample provided the 3 T cell receptor beta chains below, sequenced in a study of T-cell reconstitution after alpha-beta-depleted transplantation in children. Preparing the TCRbeta library involved the use of unique molecular identifiers. TCRdb independently ran MiXCR on the PCR reads; one entry per CDR3 protein. The sample lists around 190,000 distinct CDR3 sequences, roughly 7% occurring once. This specimen consisted of PBMCs, obtained before TCRalphabeta/CD19-depleted stem cell transplant. The receptors here all came from a boy aged 2 to 10 with acute lymphoblastic leukemia, due to receive a stem cell transplant.

Many counts were recorded for this clonotype. The chain couples TRBV4-2 to TRBJ1-4, with D hard to call. CDR3 length: 16 residues. Germline V gene lookup returns CDR1 LGHNA and CDR2 YNFKEQ. The V and J ends lost 4 bases and 3 bases respectively, with 15 bases between them. CDR3 sequence reads: CASSRRMGYSNEKLFF. The CDR3 nucleotides are TGTGCCAGCAGCCGGAGGATGGGTTACTCTAATGAAAAACTGTTTTTT.

CDR3 region: CASSSRSGKLSHQETQYF. CDR3 DNA: TGTGCCAGCAGTTCGCGCTCGGGGAAGCTGAGCCACCAAGAGACCCAGTACTTC. The chain links TRBV7-2 to TRBJ2-5, with D possibly matching TRBD2 (5 bases). The V end was cut by 6 bases, the J end by 0 bases, with 23 bases between. Germline-derived CDR1 and CDR2 are SGHTA and FQGNSA. The CDR3 runs 18 residues.

This clonotype was seen ten or more times. This chain joins TRBV20-1 and TRBJ2-7, with TRBD2 identical over 9 bases. The V gene's germline CDR1 is DFQATT and CDR2 SNEGSKA (reference sequence). V lost 6 bases to trimming and J lost 2 bases; unmatched junction nucleotides: 8. The CDR3 contains 14 residues. The CDR3 coding sequence is TGCAGTGCGCAGCTAGCGGGGAGCCCCTACGAGCAGTACTTC. Protein: CSAQLAGSPYEQYF.